This T cell receptor beta chain stems from a study of shared clonotypes between healthy human individuals. This clone showed up many times. V was clipped by 2 bases and J by 7 bases, with 15 bases between them. Germline V gives CDR1 LGHNA, CDR2 YSLEER. The length of the CDR3 is 15 residues. Unsorted PBMC DNA was sequenced on ten immunoSEQ deep assay plates. Original handling: There were no quality scores in the junction-only immunoSEQ sequences, so filtering differed. Assay used: immunoSEQ multiplex PCR; TCRdb lists only in-frame clones, some missing. That table furnishes V, J and clone size, whereas the DNA furnished D and trimming. The data hold about half a million clones, with 79% observed a single time.

This clonotype originated in a woman aged 35 to 49 in good health. Some clones in this sample may be carry-over from other donors' samples. Specimen: PBMCs. J is TRBJ1-5 and V is TRBV4-3; a weak D match, TRBD1 (5 bases). The CDR3 reads CASSQSWQGGQPQHF. CDR3 DNA: TGCGCCAGCAGCCAATCGTGGCAGGGTGGCCAGCCCCAGCATTTT.